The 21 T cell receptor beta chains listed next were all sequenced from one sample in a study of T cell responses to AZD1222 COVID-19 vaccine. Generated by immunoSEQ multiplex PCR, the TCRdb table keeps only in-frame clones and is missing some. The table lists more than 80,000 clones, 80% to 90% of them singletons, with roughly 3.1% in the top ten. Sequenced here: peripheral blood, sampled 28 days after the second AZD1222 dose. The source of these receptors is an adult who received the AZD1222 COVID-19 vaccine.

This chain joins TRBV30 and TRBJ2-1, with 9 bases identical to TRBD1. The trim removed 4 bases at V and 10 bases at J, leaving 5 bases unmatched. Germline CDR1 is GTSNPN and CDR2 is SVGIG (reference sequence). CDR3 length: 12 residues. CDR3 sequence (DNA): TGTGCCTGGACCTGGACAGGGGACGAGCAGTTCTTC. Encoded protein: CAWTWTGDEQFF.

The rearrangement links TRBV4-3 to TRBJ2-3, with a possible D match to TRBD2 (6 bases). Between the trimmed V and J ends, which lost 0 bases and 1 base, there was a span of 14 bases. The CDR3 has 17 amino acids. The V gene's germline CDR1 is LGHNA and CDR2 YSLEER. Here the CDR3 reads CASSQDLGGAGTDTQYF. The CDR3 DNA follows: TGCGCCAGCAGCCAAGATCTAGGAGGGGCGGGCACAGATACGCAGTATTTT.

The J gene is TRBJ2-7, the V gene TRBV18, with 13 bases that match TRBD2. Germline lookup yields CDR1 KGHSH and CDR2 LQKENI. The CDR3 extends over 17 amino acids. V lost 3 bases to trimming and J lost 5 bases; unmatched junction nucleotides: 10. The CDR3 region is CASSPRLAGGAGDEQYF. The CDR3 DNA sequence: TGTGCCAGCTCACCCCGACTAGCGGGAGGAGCAGGCGACGAGCAGTACTTC.

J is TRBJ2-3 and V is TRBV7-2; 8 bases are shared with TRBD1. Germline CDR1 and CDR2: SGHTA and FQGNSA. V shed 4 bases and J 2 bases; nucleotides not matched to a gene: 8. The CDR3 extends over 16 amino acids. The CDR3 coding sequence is TGTGCCAGCAGCTCCAACCGGGACAGGTACACAGATACGCAGTATTTT. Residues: CASSSNRDRYTDTQYF. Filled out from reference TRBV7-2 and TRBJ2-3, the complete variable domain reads GAGVSQSPSNKVTEKGKDVELRCDPISGHTALYWYRQSLGQGLEFLIYFQGNSAPDKSGLPSDRFSAERTGGSVSTLTIQRTQQEDSAVYLCASSSNRDRYTDTQYFGPGTRLTVL.

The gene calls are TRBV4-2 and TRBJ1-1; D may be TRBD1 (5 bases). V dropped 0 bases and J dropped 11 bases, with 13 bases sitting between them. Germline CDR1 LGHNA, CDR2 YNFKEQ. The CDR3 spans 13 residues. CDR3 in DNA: TGTGCCAGCAGCCAAGATGGGGGGACCTGGGCTTTCTTT. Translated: CASSQDGGTWAFF.

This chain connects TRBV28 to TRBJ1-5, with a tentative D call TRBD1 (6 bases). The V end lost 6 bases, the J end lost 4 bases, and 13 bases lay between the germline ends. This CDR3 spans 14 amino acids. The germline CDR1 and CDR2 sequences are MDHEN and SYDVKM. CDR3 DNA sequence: TGTGCCAGCAGGGGACAAGATTTGAATCAGCCCCAGCATTTT. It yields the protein CASRGQDLNQPQHF. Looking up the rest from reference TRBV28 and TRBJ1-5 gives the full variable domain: DVKVTQSSRYLVKRTGEKVFLECVQDMDHENMFWYRQDPGLGLRLIYFSYDVKMKEKGDIPEGYSVSREKKERFSLILESASTNQTSMYLCASRGQDLNQPQHFGDGTRLSIL.

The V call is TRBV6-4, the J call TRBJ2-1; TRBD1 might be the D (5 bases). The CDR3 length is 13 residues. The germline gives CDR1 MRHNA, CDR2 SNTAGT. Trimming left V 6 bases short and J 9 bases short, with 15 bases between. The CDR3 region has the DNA TGTGCCAGCAGGCAAAGGGGATCGAGTGAGCAGTTCTTC. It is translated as CASRQRGSSEQFF.

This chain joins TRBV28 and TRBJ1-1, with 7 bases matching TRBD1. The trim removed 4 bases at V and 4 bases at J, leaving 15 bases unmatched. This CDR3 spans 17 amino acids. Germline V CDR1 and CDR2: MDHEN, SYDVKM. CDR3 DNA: TGTGCCAGCAGTTCCGAGTCTCTGACAGGGTGGCCCACTGAAGCTTTCTTT. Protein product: CASSSESLTGWPTEAFF.

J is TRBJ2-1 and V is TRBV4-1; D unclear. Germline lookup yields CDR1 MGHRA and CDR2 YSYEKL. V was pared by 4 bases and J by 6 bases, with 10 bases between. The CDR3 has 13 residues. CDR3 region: CASSPPSSNEQFF. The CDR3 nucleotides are TGCGCCAGCAGCCCACCCTCGAGCAATGAGCAGTTCTTC.

The chain's CDR3 is CASSLGVSNYGYTF. The CDR3 DNA follows: TGTGCCAGCAGCTTAGGGGTATCCAACTATGGCTACACCTTC. This chain connects TRBV7-2 to TRBJ1-2; D remains ambiguous. The CDR3 runs 14 residues. Germline-derived CDR1 and CDR2 are SGHTA and FQGNSA. The V gene lost 1 base and the J gene lost 2 bases, with 8 bases spanning the gap.

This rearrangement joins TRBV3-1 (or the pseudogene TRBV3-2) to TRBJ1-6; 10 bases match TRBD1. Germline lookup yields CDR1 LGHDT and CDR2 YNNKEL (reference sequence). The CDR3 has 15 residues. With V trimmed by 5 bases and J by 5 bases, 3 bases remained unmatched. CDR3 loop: CASSSGQGDNSPLHF. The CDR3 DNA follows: TGTGCCAGCAGCTCCGGACAGGGGGATAATTCACCCCTCCACTTT.

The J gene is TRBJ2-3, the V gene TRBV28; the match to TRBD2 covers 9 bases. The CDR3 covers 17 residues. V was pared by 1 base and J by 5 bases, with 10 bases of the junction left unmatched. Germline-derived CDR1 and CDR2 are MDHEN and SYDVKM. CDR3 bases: TGTGCCAGCAGTTTATTGAAAAGCGGGGGGTTAGGAGATACGCAGTATTTT. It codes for CASSLLKSGGLGDTQYF.

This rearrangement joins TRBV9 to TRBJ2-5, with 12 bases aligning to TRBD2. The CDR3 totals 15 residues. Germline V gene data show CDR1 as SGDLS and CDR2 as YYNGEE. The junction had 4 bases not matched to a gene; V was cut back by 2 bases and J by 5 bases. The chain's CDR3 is CASSVGLAGTETQYF. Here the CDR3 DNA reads TGTGCCAGCAGCGTCGGACTAGCGGGGACCGAGACCCAGTACTTC.

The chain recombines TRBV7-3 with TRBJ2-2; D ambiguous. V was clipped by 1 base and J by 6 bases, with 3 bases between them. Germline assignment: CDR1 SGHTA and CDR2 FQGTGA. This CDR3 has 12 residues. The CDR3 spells CASSLRPGELFF. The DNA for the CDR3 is TGTGCCAGCAGCTTAAGGCCCGGGGAGCTGTTTTTT.

This chain's CDR3 is CARFSNNGDNGYTF. As DNA, the CDR3 is TGTGCCAGATTCTCGAACAATGGGGACAATGGCTACACCTTC. The J gene is TRBJ1-2, the V gene TRBV5-3; tentative D call: TRBD1 (6 bases). TRBV5-3 is filed as an ORF, its function uncertain. The V and J ends lost 7 bases and 6 bases respectively, with 19 bases between them. CDR3 length: 14 residues.

As DNA, the CDR3 is TGTGCCAGCAGCGTGGGTCGCAGCCTACTGAACACTGAAGCTTTCTTT. This translates into CASSVGRSLLNTEAFF. The V gene is TRBV5-6, the J gene TRBJ1-1, with D uncertain. V lost 4 bases and J lost 0, with 16 bases in between. In germline, CDR1 is SGHDT, CDR2 YYEEEE. This CDR3 spans 16 amino acids.

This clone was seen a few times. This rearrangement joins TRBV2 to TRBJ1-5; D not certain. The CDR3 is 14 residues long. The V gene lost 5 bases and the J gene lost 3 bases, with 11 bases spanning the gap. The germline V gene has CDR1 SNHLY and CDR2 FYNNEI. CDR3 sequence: CASSKDQNNQPQHF. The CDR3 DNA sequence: TGTGCCAGCAGTAAGGACCAAAACAATCAGCCCCAGCATTTT.

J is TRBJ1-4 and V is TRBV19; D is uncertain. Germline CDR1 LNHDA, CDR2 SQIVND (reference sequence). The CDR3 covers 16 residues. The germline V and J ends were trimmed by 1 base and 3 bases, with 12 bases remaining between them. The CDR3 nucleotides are TGTGCCAGTAGTATAGTAATTGTATGGGCTAATGAAAAACTGTTTTTT. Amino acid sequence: CASSIVIVWANEKLFF.

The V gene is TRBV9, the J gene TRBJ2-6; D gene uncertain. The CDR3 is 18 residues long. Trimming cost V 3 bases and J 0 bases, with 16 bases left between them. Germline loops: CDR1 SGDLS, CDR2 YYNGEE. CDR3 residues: CASSGSGRRYSGANVLTF. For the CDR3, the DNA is TGTGCCAGCAGCGGGTCCGGACGGCGTTACTCTGGGGCCAACGTCCTGACTTTC.

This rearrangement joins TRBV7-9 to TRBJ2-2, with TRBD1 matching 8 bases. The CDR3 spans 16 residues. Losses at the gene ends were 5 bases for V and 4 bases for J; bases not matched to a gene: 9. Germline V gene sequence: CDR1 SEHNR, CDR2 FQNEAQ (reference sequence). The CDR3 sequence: CASSLRTGRITGELFF. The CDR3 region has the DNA TGTGCCAGCAGCCTTAGGACAGGGAGGATCACCGGGGAGCTGTTTTTT.

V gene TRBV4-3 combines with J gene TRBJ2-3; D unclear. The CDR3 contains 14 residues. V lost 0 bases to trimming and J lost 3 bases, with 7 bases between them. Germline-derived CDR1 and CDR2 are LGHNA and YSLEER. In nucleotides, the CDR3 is TGCGCCAGCAGCCAAGATCTAAGGACAGATACGCAGTATTTT. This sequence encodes CASSQDLRTDTQYF.